What follows are 16 T cell receptor beta chains derived from one specimen sequenced in a study of CD8 T cell repertoires and HIV-1 epitope variants. Sequencing used immunoSEQ multiplex PCR; TCRdb keeps in-frame clones, though not all of them. The sample yields about 2,900 clones, 73% seen once. These TCRs are of unknown antigen specificity. Sequences were obtained from cultured CD8+ T cells derived from PBMCs. Receptors were obtained from a male donor with HIV.

This clone has just one count. V and J are TRBV19 and TRBJ1-5; D possibly corresponds to TRBD1 (5 bases). The CDR3 is 15 amino acids. The germline gives CDR1 LNHDA, CDR2 SQIVND (reference sequence). Trimming pared 3 bases from V and 4 bases from J, leaving 13 bases between. CDR3 nucleotide sequence: TGTGCCAGTAGTATCGTAGCAGGGAGAAATCAGCCCCAGCATTTT. Amino acid sequence: CASSIVAGRNQPQHF.

This clone has only a few counts. The CDR3 loop is CASRQGASSYEQYF. The CDR3 nucleotides read TGTGCCAGCAGACAGGGGGCTTCCTCCTACGAGCAGTACTTC. The V call is TRBV6-5, the J call TRBJ2-7; TRBD1 matches at 9 bases. The CDR3 is 14 amino acids. Germline values: CDR1 MNHEY, CDR2 SVGAGI. V dropped 6 bases and J dropped 0; count of bases not matched to a gene: 3.

This clone has just one count. This rearrangement joins TRBV27 to TRBJ1-4, with D uncertain. This CDR3 has 15 amino acids. CDR1 is MNHEY and CDR2 is SMNVEV in the germline V gene (reference sequence). V was trimmed by 4 bases and J by 0 bases, leaving 9 bases between them. CDR3 DNA: TGTGCCAGCAGTTCACAACTCGCAACTAATGAAAAACTGTTTTTT. This gives the protein CASSSQLATNEKLFF.

The chain links TRBV19 to TRBJ2-5; 15 nucleotides align to TRBD2. The CDR3 runs to 17 residues. Per germline, CDR1 LNHDA and CDR2 SQIVND (reference sequence). The ends lost 4 bases at V and 5 bases at J; junction bases unmatched: 8. CDR3 loop: CASSTGLAGGTRETQYF. CDR3 bases: TGTGCCAGTAGTACAGGACTAGCGGGAGGGACAAGGGAGACCCAGTACTTC.

J is TRBJ1-3 and V is TRBV28, with 7 bases matching TRBD1. The CDR3 sequence is 14 residues long. V lost 3 bases and J lost 3; bases outside the gene matches: 2. Germline V gives CDR1 MDHEN, CDR2 SYDVKM. As DNA, the CDR3 is TGTGCCAGCAGTTTGACAGGGCTTGGAAACACCATATATTTT. This encodes CASSLTGLGNTIYF.

The chain carries TRBV6-1 and TRBJ2-7; D is unresolved. Trimming pared 2 bases from V and 4 bases from J, leaving 12 bases between. Per the germline V gene, CDR1 is MNHNS and CDR2 is SASEGT. The CDR3 contains 14 residues. CDR3 region: CASSEWKVVYEQYF. In DNA form, the CDR3 reads TGTGCCAGCAGTGAATGGAAGGTAGTGTACGAGCAGTACTTC.

This rearrangement joins TRBV30 to TRBJ1-5, with D maybe TRBD1 (5 bases). This CDR3 has 13 residues. CDR1 is GTSNPN and CDR2 is SVGIG in the germline V gene (reference sequence). V shed 2 bases and J shed 5 bases, with 10 bases lying between them. The CDR3 spells CAWSPRGDQPQHF. CDR3 nucleotide sequence: TGTGCCTGGAGTCCCCGGGGGGATCAGCCCCAGCATTTT.

This sequence joins TRBV6-4 and TRBJ1-2, with D perhaps TRBD1 (6 bases). There are 15 residues in the CDR3. Germline CDR1 is MRHNA and CDR2 is SNTAGT. V lost 4 bases to trimming and J lost 4 bases, with 16 bases between them. The CDR3 loop is CASSVEPGQSYGYTF. In DNA, the CDR3 is TGTGCCAGCAGTGTCGAGCCGGGACAAAGCTATGGCTACACCTTC.

This clone was counted only a few times. V usage is TRBV19 and J usage is TRBJ2-5; either TRBD1 or TRBD2 may supply D (5 bases each). CDR3 length: 14 residues. Trimming cost V 1 base and J 4 bases, with 10 bases left between them. Per the germline V gene, CDR1 is LNHDA and CDR2 is SQIVND (reference sequence). The CDR3 nucleotides read TGTGCCAGTAGTATAGGTGGGGGTAGAGAGACCCAGTACTTC. Its translation: CASSIGGGRETQYF. Supplemented by reference TRBV19 and TRBJ2-5, the full variable domain reads DGGITQSPKYLFRKEGQNVTLSCEQNLNHDAMYWYRQDPGQGLRLIYYSQIVNDFQKGDIAEGYSVSREKKESFPLTVTSAQKNPTAFYLCASSIGGGRETQYFGPGTRLLVL.

The V and J genes are TRBV9 and TRBJ2-5; D is possibly TRBD2 (6 bases). Deletions cut 0 bases from V and 2 bases from J, with 11 bases between. Germline V gene sequence: CDR1 SGDLS, CDR2 YYNGEE. The CDR3 covers 15 residues. The CDR3 DNA is TGTGCCAGCAGCGTAGCTGCGGGGCTACAAGAGACCCAGTACTTC. It translates to CASSVAAGLQETQYF.

In this sample, this clone is large (0.1 to 1%). The gene calls are TRBV28 and TRBJ2-5; TRBD2 might be the D (6 bases). Per the germline V gene, CDR1 is MDHEN and CDR2 is SYDVKM. V gave up 4 bases and J gave up 4 bases, with 13 bases separating them. This CDR3 is built from 14 residues. The CDR3 region has the DNA TGTGCCAGCAGTTCACCCCTGGGGGGAGAGACCCAGTACTTC. Its translation is CASSSPLGGETQYF.

The genes are TRBV25-1 and TRBJ1-2; TRBD1 matches at 7 bases. Germline V lookup: CDR1 MGHDK, CDR2 SYGVNS. Trimming removed 4 bases from V and 7 bases from J; junction bases left unmatched: 6. This CDR3 is built from 13 residues. CDR3 residues: CASSGATGSGYTF. DNA for the CDR3: TGTGCCAGCAGTGGGGCGACAGGGAGTGGCTACACCTTC.

The chain joins TRBV16 to TRBJ1-1; D is uncertain. Trimming left V 4 bases short and J 0 bases short, with 9 bases between. The CDR3 has 14 residues. CDR1 and CDR2 (germline): KGHSY, FQNENV. The CDR3 loop reads CASSLNTLNTEAFF. The CDR3 nucleotides are TGTGCCAGCAGCCTAAATACTTTGAACACTGAAGCTTTCTTT.

The CDR3 loop is CASSPDRGYEQYF. In DNA, the CDR3 is TGTGCCAGCAGCCCGGACAGGGGGTACGAGCAGTACTTC. The genes are TRBV28 and TRBJ2-7; TRBD1 aligns across 10 bases. CDR1 is MDHEN and CDR2 is SYDVKM in the germline V gene. This CDR3 region has 13 residues. After removal of 6 bases from V and 4 bases from J, the junction contained 3 bases not matched to a gene.

The chain has TRBV14 and TRBJ1-6; D perhaps matches TRBD1 (5 bases). The CDR3 length is 16 residues. Germline assignment: CDR1 SGHDN and CDR2 FVKESK. Trimming stripped 0 bases from V and 2 bases from J, with 8 bases between. The CDR3 spells CASSQEWGAYNSPLHF. The CDR3 DNA is TGTGCCAGCAGCCAAGAGTGGGGGGCCTATAATTCACCCCTCCACTTT.

The chain employs TRBV5-1 and TRBJ1-2; unclear D gene. This CDR3 has 15 amino acids. Between the trimmed V and J ends, which lost 4 bases and 6 bases, there was a span of 19 bases. CDR1 SGHRS and CDR2 YFSETQ come from the germline V gene. The CDR3 nucleotides read TGCGCCAGCAGCATGAAGGGCCCATCGAGCAATGGCTACACCTTC. Encoded protein: CASSMKGPSSNGYTF.